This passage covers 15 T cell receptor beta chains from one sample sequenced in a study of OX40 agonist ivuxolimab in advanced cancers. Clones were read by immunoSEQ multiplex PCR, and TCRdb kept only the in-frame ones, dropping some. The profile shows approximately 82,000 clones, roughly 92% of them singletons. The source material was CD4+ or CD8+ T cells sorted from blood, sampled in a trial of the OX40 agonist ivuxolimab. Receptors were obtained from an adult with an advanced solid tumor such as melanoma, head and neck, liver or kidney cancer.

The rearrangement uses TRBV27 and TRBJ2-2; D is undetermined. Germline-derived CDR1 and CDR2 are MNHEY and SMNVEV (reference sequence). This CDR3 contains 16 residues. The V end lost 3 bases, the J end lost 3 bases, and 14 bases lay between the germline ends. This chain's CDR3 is CASSFFNRMDTGELFF. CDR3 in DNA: TGTGCCAGCAGTTTCTTTAATCGGATGGACACCGGGGAGCTGTTTTTT.

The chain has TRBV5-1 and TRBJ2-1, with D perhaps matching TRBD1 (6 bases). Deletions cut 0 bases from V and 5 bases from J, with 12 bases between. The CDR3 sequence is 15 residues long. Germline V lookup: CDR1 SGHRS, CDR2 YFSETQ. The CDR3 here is CASSLEQGHHNEQFF. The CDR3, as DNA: TGCGCCAGCAGCTTGGAACAGGGTCATCACAATGAGCAGTTCTTC.

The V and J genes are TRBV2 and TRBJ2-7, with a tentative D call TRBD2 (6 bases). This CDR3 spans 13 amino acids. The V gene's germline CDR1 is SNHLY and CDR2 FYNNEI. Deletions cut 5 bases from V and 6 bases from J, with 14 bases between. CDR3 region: CASSPRPGGEQYF. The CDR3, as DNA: TGTGCCAGCAGTCCCCGGCCCGGGGGCGAGCAGTACTTC.

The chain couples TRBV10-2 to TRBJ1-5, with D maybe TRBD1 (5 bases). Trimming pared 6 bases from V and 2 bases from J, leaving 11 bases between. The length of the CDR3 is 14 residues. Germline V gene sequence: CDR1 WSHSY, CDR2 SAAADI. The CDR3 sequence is CASRRGAGNQPQHF. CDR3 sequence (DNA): TGCGCCAGCAGACGTGGGGCGGGCAATCAGCCCCAGCATTTT.

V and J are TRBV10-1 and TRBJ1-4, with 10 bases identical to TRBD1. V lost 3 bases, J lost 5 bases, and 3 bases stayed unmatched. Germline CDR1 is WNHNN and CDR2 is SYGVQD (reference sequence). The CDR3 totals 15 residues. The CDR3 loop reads CASSEPGQGNEKLFF. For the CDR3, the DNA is TGCGCCAGCAGTGAACCGGGACAGGGGAATGAAAAACTGTTTTTT.

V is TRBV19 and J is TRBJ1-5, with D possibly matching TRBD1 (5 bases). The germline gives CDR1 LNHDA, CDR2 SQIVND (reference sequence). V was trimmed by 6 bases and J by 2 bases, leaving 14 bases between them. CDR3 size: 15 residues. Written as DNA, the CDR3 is TGTGCCAGTAGCGGGCGGGGCGCGGGCAATCAGCCCCAGCATTTT. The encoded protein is CASSGRGAGNQPQHF. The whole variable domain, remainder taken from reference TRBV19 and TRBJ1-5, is DGGITQSPKYLFRKEGQNVTLSCEQNLNHDAMYWYRQDPGQGLRLIYYSQIVNDFQKGDIAEGYSVSREKKESFPLTVTSAQKNPTAFYLCASSGRGAGNQPQHFGDGTRLSIL.

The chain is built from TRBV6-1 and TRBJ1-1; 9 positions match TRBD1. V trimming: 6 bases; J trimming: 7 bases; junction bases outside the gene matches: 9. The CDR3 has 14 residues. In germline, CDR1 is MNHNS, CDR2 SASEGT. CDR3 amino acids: CASSQGQGVGEAFF. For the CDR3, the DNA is TGTGCCAGCAGCCAGGGACAGGGAGTAGGTGAAGCTTTCTTT.

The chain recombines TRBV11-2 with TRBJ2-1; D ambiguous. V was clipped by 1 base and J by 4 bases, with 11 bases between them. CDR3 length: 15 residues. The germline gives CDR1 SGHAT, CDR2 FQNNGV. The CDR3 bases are TGTGCCAGCAGCTTAGGCCCCGACTGGTACAATGAGCAGTTCTTC. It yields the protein CASSLGPDWYNEQFF.

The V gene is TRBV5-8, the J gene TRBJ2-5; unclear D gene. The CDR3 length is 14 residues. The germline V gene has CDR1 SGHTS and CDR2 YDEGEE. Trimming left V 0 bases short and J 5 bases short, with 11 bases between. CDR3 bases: TGTGCCAGCAGCTTGGCTGGGTTAGACGAGACCCAGTACTTC. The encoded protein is CASSLAGLDETQYF. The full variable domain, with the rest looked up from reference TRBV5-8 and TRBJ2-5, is EAGVTQSPTHLIKTRGQQATLRCSPISGHTSVYWYQQALGLGLQFLLWYDEGEERNRGNFPPRFSGRQFPNYSSELNVNALELEDSALYLCASSLAGLDETQYFGPGTRLLVL.

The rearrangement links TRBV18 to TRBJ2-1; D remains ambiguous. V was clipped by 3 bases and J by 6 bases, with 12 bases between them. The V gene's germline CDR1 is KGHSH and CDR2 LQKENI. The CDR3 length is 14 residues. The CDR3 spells CASSPGSGVNEQFF. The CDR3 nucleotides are TGTGCCAGCTCACCGGGTTCTGGGGTCAATGAGCAGTTCTTC.

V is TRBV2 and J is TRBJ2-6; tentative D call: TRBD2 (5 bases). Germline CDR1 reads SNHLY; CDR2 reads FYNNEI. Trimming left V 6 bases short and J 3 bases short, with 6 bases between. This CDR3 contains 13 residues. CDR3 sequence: CASSGVGANVLTF. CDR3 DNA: TGTGCCAGCAGCGGGGTTGGGGCCAACGTCCTGACTTTC.

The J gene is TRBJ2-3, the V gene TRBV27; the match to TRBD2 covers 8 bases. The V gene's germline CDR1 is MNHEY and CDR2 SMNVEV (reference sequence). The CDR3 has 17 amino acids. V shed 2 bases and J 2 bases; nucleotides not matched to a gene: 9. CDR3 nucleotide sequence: TGTGCCAGCAGTTTAGGGCAGCGGGGGACCCTCACAGATACGCAGTATTTT. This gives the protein CASSLGQRGTLTDTQYF.

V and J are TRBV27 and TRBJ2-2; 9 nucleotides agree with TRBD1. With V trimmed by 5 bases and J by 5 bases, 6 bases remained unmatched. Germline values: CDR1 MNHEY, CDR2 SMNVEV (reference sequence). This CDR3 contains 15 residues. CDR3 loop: CASSGDRVRTGELFF. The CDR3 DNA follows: TGTGCCAGCAGTGGGGACAGGGTCAGGACCGGGGAGCTGTTTTTT.

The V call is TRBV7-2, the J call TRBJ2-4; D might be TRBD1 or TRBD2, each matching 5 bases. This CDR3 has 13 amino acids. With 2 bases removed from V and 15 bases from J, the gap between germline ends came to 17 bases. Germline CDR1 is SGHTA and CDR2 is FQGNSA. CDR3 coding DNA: TGTGCCAGCAGCTTAAATCCGGGGCAGGCGACGTACTTC. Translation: CASSLNPGQATYF.

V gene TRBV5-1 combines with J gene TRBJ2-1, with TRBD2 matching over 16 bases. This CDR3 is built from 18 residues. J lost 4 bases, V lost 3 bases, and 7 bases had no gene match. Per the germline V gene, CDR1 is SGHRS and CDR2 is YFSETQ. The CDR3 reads CASSWGTSGRVDYNEQFF. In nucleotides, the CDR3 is TGCGCCAGCAGCTGGGGGACTAGCGGGAGGGTTGATTACAATGAGCAGTTCTTC.